This TCR beta chain was found in a study of post-analysis software for immune sequencing data. Study-wide context: As for disease course, relapsing-remitting, secondary progressive and progressive-relapsing multiple sclerosis were all included. General study results and limits: F measure clustering grouped samples strongly by preparation batch. When patients were compared with controls, 4 or 5 TRBV segments were more frequent, TRBV5-6, TRBV5-1 and TRBV20-1 among them.

cDNA libraries of TCR beta carried unique molecular identifiers. Input amounts of 1 to 10 million T cells were used. These gave about 500,000 cDNA molecules, so each molecule approximated one T cell. One entry per CDR3 protein results from TCRdb running MiXCR on the PCR reads. The profile shows roughly 430,000 distinct CDR3 sequences, approximately 37% of them singletons. Germline assignment: CDR1 SGHTA and CDR2 FQGTGA. V shed 8 bases, J shed 8 bases, and the junction held 6 bases outside the gene matches. The CDR3 contains 12 residues. This clonotype turned up a few times. As yet, its antigen is unknown.

The sample comprised blood. This clonotype was sampled from a girl aged 2-9 years with multiple sclerosis. J is TRBJ2-1 and V is TRBV7-3; 7 bases agree with TRBD1. CDR3 in amino acids: CASGQGVDEQFF. The CDR3 nucleotides read TGTGCCAGCGGGCAGGGGGTCGATGAGCAGTTCTTC.